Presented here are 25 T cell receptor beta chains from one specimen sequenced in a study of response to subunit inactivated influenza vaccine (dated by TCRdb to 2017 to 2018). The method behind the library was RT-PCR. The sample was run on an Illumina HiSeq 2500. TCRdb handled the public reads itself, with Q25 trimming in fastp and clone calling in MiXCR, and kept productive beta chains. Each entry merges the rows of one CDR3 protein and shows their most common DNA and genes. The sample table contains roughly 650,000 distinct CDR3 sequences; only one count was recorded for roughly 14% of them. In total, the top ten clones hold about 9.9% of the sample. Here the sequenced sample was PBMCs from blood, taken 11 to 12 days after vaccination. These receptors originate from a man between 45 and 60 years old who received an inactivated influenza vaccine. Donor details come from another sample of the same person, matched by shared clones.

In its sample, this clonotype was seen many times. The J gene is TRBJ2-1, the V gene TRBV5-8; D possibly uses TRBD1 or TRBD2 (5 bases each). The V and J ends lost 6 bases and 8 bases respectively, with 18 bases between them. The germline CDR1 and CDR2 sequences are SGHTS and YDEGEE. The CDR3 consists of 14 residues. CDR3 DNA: TGTGCCAGCACCCTCCGGGCAGGGCGGGATGAGCAGTTCTTC. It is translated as CASTLRAGRDEQFF.

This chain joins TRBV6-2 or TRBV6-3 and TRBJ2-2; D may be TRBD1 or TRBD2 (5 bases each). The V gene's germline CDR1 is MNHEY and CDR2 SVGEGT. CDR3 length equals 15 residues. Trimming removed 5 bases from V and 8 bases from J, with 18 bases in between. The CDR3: CASSGGRSGWGELFF. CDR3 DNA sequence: TGTGCCAGCAGTGGGGGACGTTCCGGATGGGGGGAGCTGTTTTTT.

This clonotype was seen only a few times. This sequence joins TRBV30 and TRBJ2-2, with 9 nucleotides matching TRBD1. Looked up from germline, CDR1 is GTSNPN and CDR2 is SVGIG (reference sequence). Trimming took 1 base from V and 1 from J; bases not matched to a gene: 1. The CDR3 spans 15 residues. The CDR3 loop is CAWSAGQGNTGELFF. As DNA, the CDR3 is TGTGCCTGGAGTGCGGGACAGGGGAACACCGGGGAGCTGTTTTTT.

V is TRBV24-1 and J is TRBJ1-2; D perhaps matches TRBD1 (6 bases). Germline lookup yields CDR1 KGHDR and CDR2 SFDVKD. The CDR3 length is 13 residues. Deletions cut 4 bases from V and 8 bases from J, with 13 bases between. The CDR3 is CATSDQDSRGYTF. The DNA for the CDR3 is TGTGCCACCAGTGACCAGGACAGTAGGGGCTACACCTTC.

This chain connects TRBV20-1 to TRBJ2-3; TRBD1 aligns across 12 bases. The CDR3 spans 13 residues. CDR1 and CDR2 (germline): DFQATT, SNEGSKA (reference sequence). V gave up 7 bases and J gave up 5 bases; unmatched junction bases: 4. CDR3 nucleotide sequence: TGCAGTGTGGGGACAGGGGGCGGAGATACGCAGTATTTT. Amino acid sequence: CSVGTGGGDTQYF.

The CDR3 DNA is TGTGCCAGCAGCTTAGTGGCAGGCCCCGGGGAGCTGTTTTTT. It specifies CASSLVAGPGELFF. The chain employs TRBV11-2 and TRBJ2-2; D ambiguous. Deletions cut 1 base from V and 6 bases from J, with 9 bases between. The CDR3 has 14 amino acids. Germline CDR1 reads SGHAT; CDR2 reads FQNNGV. The full variable domain, completed using reference TRBV11-2 and TRBJ2-2, is EAGVAQSPRYKIIEKRQSVAFWCNPISGHATLYWYQQILGQGPKLLIQFQNNGVVDDSQLPKDRFSAERLKGVDSTLKIQPAKLEDSAVYLCASSLVAGPGELFFGEGSRLTVL.

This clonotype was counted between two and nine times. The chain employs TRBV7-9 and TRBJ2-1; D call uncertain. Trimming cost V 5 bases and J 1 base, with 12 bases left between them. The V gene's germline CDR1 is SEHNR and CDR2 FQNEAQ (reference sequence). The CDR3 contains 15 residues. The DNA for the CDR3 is TGTGCCAGCAGCCCACGATTCGTTTCCTACAATGAGCAGTTCTTC. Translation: CASSPRFVSYNEQFF.

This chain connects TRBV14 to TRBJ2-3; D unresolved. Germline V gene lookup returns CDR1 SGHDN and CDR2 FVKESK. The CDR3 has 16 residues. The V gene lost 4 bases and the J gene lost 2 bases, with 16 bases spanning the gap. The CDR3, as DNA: TGTGCCAGCAGCCCCCGGTCCCCCCGATCCACAGATACGCAGTATTTT. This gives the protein CASSPRSPRSTDTQYF.

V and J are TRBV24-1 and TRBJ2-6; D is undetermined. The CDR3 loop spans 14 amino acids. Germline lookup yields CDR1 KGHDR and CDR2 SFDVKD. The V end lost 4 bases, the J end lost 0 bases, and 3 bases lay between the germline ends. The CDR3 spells CATSDTSGANVLTF. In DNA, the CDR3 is TGTGCCACCAGTGACACCTCTGGGGCCAACGTCCTGACTTTC.

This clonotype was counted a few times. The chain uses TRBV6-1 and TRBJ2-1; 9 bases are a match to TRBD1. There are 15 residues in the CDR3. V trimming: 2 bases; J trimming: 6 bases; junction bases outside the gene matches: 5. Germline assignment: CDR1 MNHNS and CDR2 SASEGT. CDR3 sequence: CASSESGTGFNEQFF. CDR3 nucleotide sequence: TGTGCCAGCAGTGAATCTGGGACAGGGTTCAATGAGCAGTTCTTC.

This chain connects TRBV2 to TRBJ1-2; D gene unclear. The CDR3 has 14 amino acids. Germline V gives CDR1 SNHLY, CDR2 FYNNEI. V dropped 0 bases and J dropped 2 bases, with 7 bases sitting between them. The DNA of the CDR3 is TGTGCCAGCAGTGAAGCGGCGCCGAACTATGGCTACACCTTC. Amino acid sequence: CASSEAAPNYGYTF.

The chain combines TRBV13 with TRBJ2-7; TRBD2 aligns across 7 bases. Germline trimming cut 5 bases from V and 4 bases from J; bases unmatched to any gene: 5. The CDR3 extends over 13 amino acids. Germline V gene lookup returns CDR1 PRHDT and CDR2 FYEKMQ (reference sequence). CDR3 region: CASSGEGLYEQYF. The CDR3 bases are TGTGCCAGCAGCGGGGAGGGACTGTACGAGCAGTACTTC. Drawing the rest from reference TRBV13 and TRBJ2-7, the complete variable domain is AAGVIQSPRHLIKEKRETATLKCYPIPRHDTVYWYQQGPGQDPQFLISFYEKMQSDKGSIPDRFSAQQFSDYHSELNMSSLELGDSALYFCASSGEGLYEQYFGPGTRLTVT.

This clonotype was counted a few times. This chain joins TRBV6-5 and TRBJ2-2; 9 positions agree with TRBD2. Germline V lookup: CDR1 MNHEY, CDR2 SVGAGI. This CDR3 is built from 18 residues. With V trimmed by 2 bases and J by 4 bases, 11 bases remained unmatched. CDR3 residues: CASSYQVGGRAATGELFF. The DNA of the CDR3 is TGTGCCAGCAGTTACCAGGTTGGCGGGAGGGCGGCCACCGGGGAGCTGTTTTTT.

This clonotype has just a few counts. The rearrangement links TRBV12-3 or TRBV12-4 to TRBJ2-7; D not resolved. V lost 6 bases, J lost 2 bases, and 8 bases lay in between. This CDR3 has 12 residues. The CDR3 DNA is TGTGCCAGCAGATCTGTGGCCTACGAGCAGTACTTC. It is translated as CASRSVAYEQYF.

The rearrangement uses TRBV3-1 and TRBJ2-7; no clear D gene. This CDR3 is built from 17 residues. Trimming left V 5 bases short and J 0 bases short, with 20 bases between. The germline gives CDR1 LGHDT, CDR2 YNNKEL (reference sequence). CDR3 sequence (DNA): TGTGCCAGCAGCTTAAACGTCCCACTTGCAAGCTCCTACGAGCAGTACTTC. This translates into CASSLNVPLASSYEQYF.

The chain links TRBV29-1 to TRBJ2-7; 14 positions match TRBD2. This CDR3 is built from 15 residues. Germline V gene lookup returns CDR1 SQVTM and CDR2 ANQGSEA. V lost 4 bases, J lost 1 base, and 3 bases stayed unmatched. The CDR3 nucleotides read TGCAGCGTTGGGAGGACTAGCGGGAGGTCCTACGAGCAGTACTTC. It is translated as CSVGRTSGRSYEQYF.

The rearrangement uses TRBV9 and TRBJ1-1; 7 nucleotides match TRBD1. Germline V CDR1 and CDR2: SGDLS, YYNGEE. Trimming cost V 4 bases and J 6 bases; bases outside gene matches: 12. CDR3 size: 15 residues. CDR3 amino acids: CASSRQGGGIAEAFF. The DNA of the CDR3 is TGTGCCAGCAGCAGACAGGGTGGGGGAATCGCTGAAGCTTTCTTT.

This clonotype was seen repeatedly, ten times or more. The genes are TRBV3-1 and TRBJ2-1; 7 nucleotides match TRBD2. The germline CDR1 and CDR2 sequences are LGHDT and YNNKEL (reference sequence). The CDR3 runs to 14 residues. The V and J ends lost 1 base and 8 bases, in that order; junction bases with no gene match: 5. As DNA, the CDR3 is TGTGCCAGCAGCCAAGGCGGGAGTGGCGATGAGCAGTTCTTC. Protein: CASSQGGSGDEQFF.

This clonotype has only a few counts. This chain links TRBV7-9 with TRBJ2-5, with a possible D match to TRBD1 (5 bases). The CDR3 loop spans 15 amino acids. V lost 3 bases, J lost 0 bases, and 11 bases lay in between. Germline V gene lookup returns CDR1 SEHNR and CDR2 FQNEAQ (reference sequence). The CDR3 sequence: CASSFESDNQETQYF. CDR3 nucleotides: TGTGCCAGCAGCTTTGAATCGGACAACCAAGAGACCCAGTACTTC. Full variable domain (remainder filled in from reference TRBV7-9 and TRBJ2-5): DTGVSQNPRHKITKRGQNVTFRCDPISEHNRLYWYRQTLGQGPEFLTYFQNEAQLEKSRLLSDRFSAERPKGSFSTLEIQRTEQGDSAMYLCASSFESDNQETQYFGPGTRLLVL.

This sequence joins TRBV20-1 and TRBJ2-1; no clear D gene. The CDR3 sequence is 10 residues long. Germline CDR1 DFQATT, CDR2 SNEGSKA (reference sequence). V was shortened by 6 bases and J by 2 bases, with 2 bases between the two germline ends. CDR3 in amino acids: CSAAYNEQFF. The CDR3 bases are TGCAGTGCAGCCTACAATGAGCAGTTCTTC.

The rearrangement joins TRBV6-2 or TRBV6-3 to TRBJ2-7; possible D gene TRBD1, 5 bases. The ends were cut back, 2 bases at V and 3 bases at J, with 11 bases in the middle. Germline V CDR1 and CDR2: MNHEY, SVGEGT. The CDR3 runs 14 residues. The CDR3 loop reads CASSYQTGVYEQYF. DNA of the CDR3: TGTGCCAGCAGTTACCAAACAGGCGTCTACGAGCAGTACTTC.

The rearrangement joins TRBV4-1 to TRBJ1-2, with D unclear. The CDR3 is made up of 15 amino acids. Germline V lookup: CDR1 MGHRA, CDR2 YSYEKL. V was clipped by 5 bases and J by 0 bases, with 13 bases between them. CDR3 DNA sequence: TGCGCCAGCAGCGGTCGGACGGTAGCTAACTATGGCTACACCTTC. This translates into CASSGRTVANYGYTF.

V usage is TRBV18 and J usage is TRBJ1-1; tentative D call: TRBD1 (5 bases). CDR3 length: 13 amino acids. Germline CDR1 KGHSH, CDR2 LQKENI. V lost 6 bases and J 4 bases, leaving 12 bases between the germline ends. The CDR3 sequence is CASSTGGVTEAFF. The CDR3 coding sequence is TGTGCCAGCTCCACCGGGGGGGTCACTGAAGCTTTCTTT.

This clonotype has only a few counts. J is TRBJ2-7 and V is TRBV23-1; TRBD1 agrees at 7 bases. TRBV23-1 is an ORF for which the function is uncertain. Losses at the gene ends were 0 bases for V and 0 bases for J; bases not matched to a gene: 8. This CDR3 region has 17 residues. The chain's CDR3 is CASSQSPRDSLSYEQYF. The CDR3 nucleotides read TGCGCCAGCAGTCAATCTCCCCGGGACAGCCTCTCCTACGAGCAGTACTTC.

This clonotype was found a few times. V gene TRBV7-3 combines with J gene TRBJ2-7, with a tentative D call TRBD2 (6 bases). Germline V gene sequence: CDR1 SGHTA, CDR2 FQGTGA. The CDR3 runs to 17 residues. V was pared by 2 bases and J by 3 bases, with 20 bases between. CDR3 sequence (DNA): TGTGCCAGCAGCTTACCGGGCCTAGCGACCGAATTCTACGAGCAGTACTTC. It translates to CASSLPGLATEFYEQYF. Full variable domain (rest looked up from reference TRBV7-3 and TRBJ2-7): GAGVSQTPSNKVTEKGKYVELRCDPISGHTALYWYRQSLGQGPEFLIYFQGTGAADDSGLPNDRFFAVRPEGSVSTLKIQRTERGDSAVYLCASSLPGLATEFYEQYFGPGTRLTVT.